This T cell receptor beta chain comes out of a study of shared clonotypes between healthy human individuals. The table came from immunoSEQ multiplex PCR; TCRdb's copy has only in-frame clones and leaves some out. This sample has roughly 400,000 clones, with about 97% found just once. CDR1 GTSNPN and CDR2 SVGIG come from the germline V gene (reference sequence). The V gene lost 5 bases and the J gene lost 0 bases, with 14 bases spanning the gap. This CDR3 spans 14 amino acids. The gene calls are TRBV30 and TRBJ2-7; D perhaps matches TRBD1 (5 bases). This TCR was recovered from a man aged 25-45 years in good health. The sample consisted of memory CD8+ T cells sorted from blood. Subset reported: CD45RO+ cells pooled with CCR7-negative TemRA cells. In DNA, the CDR3 is TGTGCCTGGGGGTTCGACAGCCTCTCCTACGAGCAGTACTTC. Encoded protein: CAWGFDSLSYEQYF.